What follows are 4 T cell receptor beta chains derived from one specimen sequenced in a study of T cells in Graves' hyperthyroidism and ophthalmopathy. The CDR3 regions of TCR beta were amplified from RNA transcripts. A first-round RT-PCR of the TCR CDR3 used the HTBI primer set. A single record per CDR3 protein comes from TCRdb applying MiXCR to the multiplex PCR reads. The sample holds roughly 640,000 distinct CDR3 sequences, about a sixth seen once. The specimen was blood. These receptors came from a woman aged 40-49 years with Graves' ophthalmopathy.

The chain couples TRBV29-1 to TRBJ2-5; a weak D match, TRBD2 (6 bases). V lost 7 bases and J lost 5, with 20 bases in between. The CDR3 totals 14 residues. Germline CDR1 reads SQVTM; CDR2 reads ANQGSEA. The CDR3 DNA follows: TGCAGCGCTTCCCGGGGGTCTCTTCGGGAGACCCAGTACTTC. It encodes CSASRGSLRETQYF. The entire variable domain, with the rest obtained from reference TRBV29-1 and TRBJ2-5, is as follows: SAVISQKPSRDICQRGTSLTIQCQVDSQVTMMFWYRQQPGQSLTLIATANQGSEATYESGFVIDKFPISRPNLTFSTLTVSNMSPEDSSIYLCSASRGSLRETQYFGPGTRLLVL.

In its sample, this clonotype was seen many times. The chain combines TRBV11-2 with TRBJ2-7; 7 nucleotides agree with TRBD1. Germline CDR1 is SGHAT and CDR2 is FQNNGV. V shed 5 bases and J 2 bases; nucleotides not matched to a gene: 6. CDR3 size: 14 residues. CDR3 bases: TGTGCCAGCAGCGCCCCGGGACAGCCCTACGAGCAGTACTTC. This gives the protein CASSAPGQPYEQYF.

This clonotype was picked up a small number of times. The rearrangement joins TRBV7-2 to TRBJ2-7, with no clear D. The CDR3 extends over 13 amino acids. V was pared by 4 bases and J by 5 bases, with 12 bases between. Germline V CDR1 and CDR2: SGHTA, FQGNSA. The CDR3 region has the DNA TGTGCCAGCAGCTACGTTGGCAACAACGAGCAGTACTTC. As protein: CASSYVGNNEQYF.

This clonotype occurred many times. In DNA, the CDR3 is TGTGCCACCCACCTTAGCGGGGGGGCTGATTGGTACCAAGAGACCCAGTACTTC. It encodes CATHLSGGADWYQETQYF. The rearrangement uses TRBV27 and TRBJ2-5, with 11 nucleotides matching TRBD2. V lost 10 bases to trimming and J lost 0 bases; unmatched junction nucleotides: 16. The V gene's germline CDR1 is MNHEY and CDR2 SMNVEV (reference sequence). The CDR3 has 18 residues.